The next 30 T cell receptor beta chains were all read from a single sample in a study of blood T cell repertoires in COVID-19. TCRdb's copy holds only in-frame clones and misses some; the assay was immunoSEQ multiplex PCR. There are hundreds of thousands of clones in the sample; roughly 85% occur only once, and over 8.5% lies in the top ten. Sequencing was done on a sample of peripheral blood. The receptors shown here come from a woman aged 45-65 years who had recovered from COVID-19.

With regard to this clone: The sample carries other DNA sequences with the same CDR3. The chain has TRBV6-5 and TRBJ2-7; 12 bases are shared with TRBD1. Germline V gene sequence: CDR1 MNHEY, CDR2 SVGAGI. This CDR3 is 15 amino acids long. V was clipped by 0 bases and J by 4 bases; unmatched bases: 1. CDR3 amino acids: CASSYSGQGAYEQYF. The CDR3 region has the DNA TGTGCCAGCAGTTACTCGGGACAGGGGGCATACGAGCAGTACTTC.

The CDR3 DNA reads TGTGCCAGCAGCGTAGCTCGGGGCACAGATACGCAGTATTTT. It yields the protein CASSVARGTDTQYF. This chain uses TRBV9 with TRBJ2-3; no clear D gene. Trimming took 0 bases from V and 1 from J, leaving 6 bases between them. Per germline, CDR1 SGDLS and CDR2 YYNGEE. The CDR3 contains 14 residues.

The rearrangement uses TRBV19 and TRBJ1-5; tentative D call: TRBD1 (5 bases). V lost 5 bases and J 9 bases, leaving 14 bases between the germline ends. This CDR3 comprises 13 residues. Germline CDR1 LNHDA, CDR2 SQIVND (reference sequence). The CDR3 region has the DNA TGTGCCAGTAGTGACAGCCTGGTAGGGCCCCAGCATTTT. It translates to CASSDSLVGPQHF.

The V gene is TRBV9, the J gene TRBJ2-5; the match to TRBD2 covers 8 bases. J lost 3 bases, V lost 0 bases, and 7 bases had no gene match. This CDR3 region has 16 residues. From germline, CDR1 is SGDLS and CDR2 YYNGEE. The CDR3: CASSVGVSSGEETQYF. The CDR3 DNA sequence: TGTGCCAGCAGCGTAGGAGTGAGTAGCGGGGAAGAGACCCAGTACTTC.

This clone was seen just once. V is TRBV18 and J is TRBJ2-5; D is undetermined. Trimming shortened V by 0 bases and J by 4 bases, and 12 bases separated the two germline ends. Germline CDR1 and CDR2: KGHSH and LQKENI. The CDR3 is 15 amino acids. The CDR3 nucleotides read TGTGCCAGCTCACCACCTATGAACTCAGGAGAGACCCAGTACTTC. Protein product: CASSPPMNSGETQYF. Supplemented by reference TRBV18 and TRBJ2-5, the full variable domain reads NAGVMQNPRHLVRRRGQEARLRCSPMKGHSHVYWYRQLPEEGLKFMVYLQKENIIDESGMPKERFSAEFPKEGPSILRIQQVVRGDSAAYFCASSPPMNSGETQYFGPGTRLLVL.

In nucleotides, the CDR3 is TGTGCCAGCAGCCCGCTGAGATTGCGAGCGGGGAGGGGCACAGATACGCAGTATTTT. It translates to CASSPLRLRAGRGTDTQYF. The J gene is TRBJ2-3, the V gene TRBV3-1 (or the pseudogene TRBV3-2), with 7 nucleotides matching TRBD2. The CDR3 has 19 amino acids. CDR1 LGHDT and CDR2 YNNKEL come from the germline V gene (reference sequence). V was clipped by 4 bases and J by 1 base; unmatched bases: 17.

The CDR3 sequence is CASSWGSRGGHETQYF. CDR3 bases: TGCGCCAGCAGCTGGGGATCGCGGGGGGGCCATGAGACCCAGTACTTC. V gene TRBV5-1 combines with J gene TRBJ2-5, with 9 bases matching TRBD2. This CDR3 contains 16 residues. Unmatched junction bases numbered 11, after V lost 3 bases and J lost 5 bases. CDR1 and CDR2 from the germline V gene are SGHRS and YFSETQ.

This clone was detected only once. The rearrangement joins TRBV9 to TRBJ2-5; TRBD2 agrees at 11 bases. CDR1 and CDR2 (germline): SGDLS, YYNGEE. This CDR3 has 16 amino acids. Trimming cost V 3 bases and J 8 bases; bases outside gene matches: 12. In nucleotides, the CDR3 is TGTGCCAGCAGCGCACAGCCTAGCGGGGGGTTGGAAACCCAGTACTTC. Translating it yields CASSAQPSGGLETQYF.

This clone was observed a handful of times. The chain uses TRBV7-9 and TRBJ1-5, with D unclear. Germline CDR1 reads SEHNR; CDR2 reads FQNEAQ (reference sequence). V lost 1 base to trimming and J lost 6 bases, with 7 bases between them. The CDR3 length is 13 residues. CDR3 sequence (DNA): TGTGCCAGCAGCTTAGAATCAGGTCAGCCCCAGCATTTT. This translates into CASSLESGQPQHF.

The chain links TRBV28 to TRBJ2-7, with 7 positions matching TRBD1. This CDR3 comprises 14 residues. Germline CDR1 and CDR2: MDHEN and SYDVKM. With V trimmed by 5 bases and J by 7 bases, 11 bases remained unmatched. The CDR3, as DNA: TGTGCCAGCAGTACCCTAGACAGGGAATGGGAGCAGTACTTC. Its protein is CASSTLDREWEQYF.

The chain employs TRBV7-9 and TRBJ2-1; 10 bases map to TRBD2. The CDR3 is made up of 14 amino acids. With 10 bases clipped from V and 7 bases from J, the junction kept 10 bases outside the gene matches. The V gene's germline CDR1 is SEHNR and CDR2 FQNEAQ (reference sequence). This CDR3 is CAIKAGLAENEQFF. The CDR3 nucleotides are TGTGCCATAAAAGCAGGACTAGCGGAGAATGAGCAGTTCTTC.

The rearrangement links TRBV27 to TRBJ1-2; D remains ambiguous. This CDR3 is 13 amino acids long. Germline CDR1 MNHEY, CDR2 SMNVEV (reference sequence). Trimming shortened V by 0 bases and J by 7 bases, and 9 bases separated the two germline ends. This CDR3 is CASSLSSVTGYTF. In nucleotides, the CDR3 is TGTGCCAGCAGTTTATCGTCGGTCACTGGCTACACCTTC.

The CDR3 bases are TGTGCCAGTAGTCCTCAGGGCTCTCGCACAGATACGCAGTATTTT. Translation gives CASSPQGSRTDTQYF. This sequence joins TRBV19 and TRBJ2-3; D possibly corresponds to TRBD1 (5 bases). Trimming left V 5 bases short and J 1 base short, with 13 bases between. The CDR3 has 15 residues. Per germline, CDR1 LNHDA and CDR2 SQIVND (reference sequence).

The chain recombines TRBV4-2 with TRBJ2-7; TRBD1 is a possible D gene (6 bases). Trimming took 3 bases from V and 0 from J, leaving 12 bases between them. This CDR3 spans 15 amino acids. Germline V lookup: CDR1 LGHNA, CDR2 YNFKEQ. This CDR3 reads CASSQTGQNSYEQYF. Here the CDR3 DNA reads TGTGCCAGCAGCCAGACTGGACAGAACTCCTACGAGCAGTACTTC.

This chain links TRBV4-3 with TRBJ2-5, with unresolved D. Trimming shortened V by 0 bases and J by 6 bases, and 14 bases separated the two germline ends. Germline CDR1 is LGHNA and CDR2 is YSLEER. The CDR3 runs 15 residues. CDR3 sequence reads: CASSQDRTSFQTQYF. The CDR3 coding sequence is TGCGCCAGCAGCCAAGATCGTACTTCTTTCCAGACCCAGTACTTC.

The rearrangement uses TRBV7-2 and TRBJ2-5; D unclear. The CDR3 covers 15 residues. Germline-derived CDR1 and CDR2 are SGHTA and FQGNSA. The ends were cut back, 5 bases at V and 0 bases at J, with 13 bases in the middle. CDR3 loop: CASSQTDTYQETQYF. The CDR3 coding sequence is TGTGCCAGCAGCCAGACCGACACTTACCAAGAGACCCAGTACTTC.

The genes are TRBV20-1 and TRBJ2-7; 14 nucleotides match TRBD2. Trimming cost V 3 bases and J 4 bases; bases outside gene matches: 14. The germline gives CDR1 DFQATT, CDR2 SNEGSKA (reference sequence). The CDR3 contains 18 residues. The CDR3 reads CSASTSGTSGRMRYEQYF. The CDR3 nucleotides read TGCAGTGCTAGTACCTCCGGGACTAGCGGGAGAATGCGGTACGAGCAGTACTTC.

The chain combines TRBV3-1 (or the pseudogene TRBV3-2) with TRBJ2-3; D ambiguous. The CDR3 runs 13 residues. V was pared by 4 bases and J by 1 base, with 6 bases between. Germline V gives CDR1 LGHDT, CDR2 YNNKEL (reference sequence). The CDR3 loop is CASSPLRTDTQYF. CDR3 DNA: TGTGCCAGCAGCCCACTACGCACAGATACGCAGTATTTT.

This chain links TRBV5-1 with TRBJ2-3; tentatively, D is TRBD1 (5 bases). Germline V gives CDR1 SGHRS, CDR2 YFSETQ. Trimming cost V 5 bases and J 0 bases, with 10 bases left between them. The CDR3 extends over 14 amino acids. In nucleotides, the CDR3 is TGCGCCAGCAGACCGACAGTTAGCACAGATACGCAGTATTTT. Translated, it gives CASRPTVSTDTQYF.

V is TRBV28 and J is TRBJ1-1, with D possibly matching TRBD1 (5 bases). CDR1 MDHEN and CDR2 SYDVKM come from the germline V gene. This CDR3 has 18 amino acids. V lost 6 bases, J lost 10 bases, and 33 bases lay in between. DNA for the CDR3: TGTGCCAGCAGGGGAAGGGAAAAAGGGGTTAGTACGATCCAGGGAGCTTTCTTT. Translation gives CASRGREKGVSTIQGAFF.

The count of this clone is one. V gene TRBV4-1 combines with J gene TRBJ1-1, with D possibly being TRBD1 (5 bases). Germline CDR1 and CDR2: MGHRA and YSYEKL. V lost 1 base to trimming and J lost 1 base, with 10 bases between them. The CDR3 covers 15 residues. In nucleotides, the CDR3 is TGCGCCAGCAGCCAAGGGGAGGGGCCGAACACTGAAGCTTTCTTT. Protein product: CASSQGEGPNTEAFF.

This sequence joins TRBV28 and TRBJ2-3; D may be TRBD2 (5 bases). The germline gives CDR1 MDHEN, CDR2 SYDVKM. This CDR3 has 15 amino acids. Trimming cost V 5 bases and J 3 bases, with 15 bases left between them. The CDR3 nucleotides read TGTGCCAGCAGTGAGGTAACCGAGGGAACAGATACGCAGTATTTT. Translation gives CASSEVTEGTDTQYF.

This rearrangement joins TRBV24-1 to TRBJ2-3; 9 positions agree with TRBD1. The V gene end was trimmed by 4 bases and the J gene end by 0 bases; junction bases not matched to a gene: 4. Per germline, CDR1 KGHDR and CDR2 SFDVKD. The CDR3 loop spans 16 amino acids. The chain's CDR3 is CATSEPGTGSTDTQYF. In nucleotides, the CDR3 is TGTGCCACCAGTGAACCCGGGACAGGGAGCACAGATACGCAGTATTTT.

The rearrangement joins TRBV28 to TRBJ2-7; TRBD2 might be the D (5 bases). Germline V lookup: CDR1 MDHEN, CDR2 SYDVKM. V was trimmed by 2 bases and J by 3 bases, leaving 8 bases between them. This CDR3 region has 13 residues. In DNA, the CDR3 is TGTGCCAGCAGTTTACGGACTTTCTACGAGCAGTACTTC. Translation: CASSLRTFYEQYF.

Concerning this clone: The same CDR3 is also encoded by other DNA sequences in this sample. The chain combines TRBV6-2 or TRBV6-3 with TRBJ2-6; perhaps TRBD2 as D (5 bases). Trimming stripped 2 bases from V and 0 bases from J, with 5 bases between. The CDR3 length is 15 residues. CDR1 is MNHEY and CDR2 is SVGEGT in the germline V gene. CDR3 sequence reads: CASSYGGSGANVLTF. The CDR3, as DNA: TGTGCCAGCAGTTACGGAGGCTCTGGGGCCAACGTCCTGACTTTC.

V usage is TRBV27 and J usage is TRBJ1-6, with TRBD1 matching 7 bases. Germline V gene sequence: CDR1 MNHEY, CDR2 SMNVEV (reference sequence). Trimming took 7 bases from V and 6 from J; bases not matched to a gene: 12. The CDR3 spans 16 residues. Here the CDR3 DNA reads TGTGCCAGCACCCACAGGCAGGGGGACCGTAATTCACCCCTCCACTTT. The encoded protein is CASTHRQGDRNSPLHF.

For the CDR3, the DNA is TGTGCCAGCAGTTCCCTAGCGGGAGGGCCCGGAGAGACCCAGTACTTC. Amino acid sequence: CASSSLAGGPGETQYF. This chain uses TRBV2 with TRBJ2-5; TRBD2 aligns across 12 bases. Trimming cost V 5 bases and J 4 bases; bases outside gene matches: 8. Germline CDR1 is SNHLY and CDR2 is FYNNEI. The CDR3 loop spans 16 amino acids.

The CDR3 nucleotides are TGTGCCAGCAGTCTAGCGGGAGAGTTTCGGAATGAGCAGTTCTTC. Protein product: CASSLAGEFRNEQFF. The gene calls are TRBV27 and TRBJ2-1; 10 bases are shared with TRBD2. CDR1 is MNHEY, CDR2 SMNVEV, per germline (reference sequence). Trimming cost V 5 bases and J 7 bases; bases outside gene matches: 8. The CDR3 is made up of 15 amino acids.

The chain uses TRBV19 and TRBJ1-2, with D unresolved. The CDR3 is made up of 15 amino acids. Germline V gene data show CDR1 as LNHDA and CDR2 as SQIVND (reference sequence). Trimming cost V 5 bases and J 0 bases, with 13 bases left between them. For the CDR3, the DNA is TGTGCCAGTAGTGCCGCCCTGCTAACTAACTATGGCTACACCTTC. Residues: CASSAALLTNYGYTF.

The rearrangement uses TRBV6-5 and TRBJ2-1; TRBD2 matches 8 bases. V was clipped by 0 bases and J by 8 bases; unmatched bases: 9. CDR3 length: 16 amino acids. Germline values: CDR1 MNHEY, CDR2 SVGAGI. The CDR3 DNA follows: TGTGCCAGCAGTTACTCGAGATATAGCGGGGCCGATGAGCAGTTCTTC. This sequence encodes CASSYSRYSGADEQFF.